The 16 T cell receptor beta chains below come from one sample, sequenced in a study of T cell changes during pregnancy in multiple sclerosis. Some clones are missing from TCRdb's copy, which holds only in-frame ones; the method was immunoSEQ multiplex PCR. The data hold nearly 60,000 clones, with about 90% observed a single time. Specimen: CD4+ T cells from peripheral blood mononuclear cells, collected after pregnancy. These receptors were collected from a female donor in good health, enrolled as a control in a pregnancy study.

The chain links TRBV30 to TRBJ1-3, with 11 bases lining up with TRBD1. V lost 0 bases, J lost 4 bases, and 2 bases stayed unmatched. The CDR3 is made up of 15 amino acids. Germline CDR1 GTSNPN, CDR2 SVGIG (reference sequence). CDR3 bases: TGTGCCTGGAGTGTGGGACAGGGGGTAGGAAACACCATATATTTT. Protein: CAWSVGQGVGNTIYF.

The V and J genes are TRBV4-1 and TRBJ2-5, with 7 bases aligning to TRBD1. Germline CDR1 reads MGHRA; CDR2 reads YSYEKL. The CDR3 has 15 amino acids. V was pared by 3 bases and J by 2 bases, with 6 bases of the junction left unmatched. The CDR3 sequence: CASSHPDRVQETQYF. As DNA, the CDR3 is TGCGCCAGCAGCCATCCCGACAGGGTACAAGAGACCCAGTACTTC.

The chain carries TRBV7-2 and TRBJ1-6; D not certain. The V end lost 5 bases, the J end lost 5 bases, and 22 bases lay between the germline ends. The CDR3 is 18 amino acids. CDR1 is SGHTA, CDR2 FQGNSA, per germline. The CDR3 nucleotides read TGTGCCAGCAGCCGTAACGGCCGGGAGGCGTCCCATAATTCACCCCTCCACTTT. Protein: CASSRNGREASHNSPLHF.

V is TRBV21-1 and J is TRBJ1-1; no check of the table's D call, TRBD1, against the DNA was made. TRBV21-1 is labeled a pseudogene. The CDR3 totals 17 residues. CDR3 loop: CASSKLGQGARGTEAFF. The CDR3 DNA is TGTGCCAGCAGCAAGTTGGGACAGGGGGCGCGGGGAACTGAAGCTTTCTTT.

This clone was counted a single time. The CDR3 nucleotides are TGTGCCAGCAGCCCCCATCCGACAGGGACTGGGGAGACCCAGTACTTC. Amino acids: CASSPHPTGTGETQYF. The chain recombines TRBV2 with TRBJ2-5; D perhaps matches TRBD1 (7 bases). Germline V gene lookup returns CDR1 SNHLY and CDR2 FYNNEI. The CDR3 is 16 residues long. V lost 6 bases to trimming and J lost 5 bases, with 22 bases between them.

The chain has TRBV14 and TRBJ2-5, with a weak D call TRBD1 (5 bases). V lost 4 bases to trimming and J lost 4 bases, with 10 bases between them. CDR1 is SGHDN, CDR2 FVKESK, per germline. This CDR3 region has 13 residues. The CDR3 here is CASSPRTRETQYF. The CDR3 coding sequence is TGTGCCAGCAGCCCCAGGACAAGAGAGACCCAGTACTTC.

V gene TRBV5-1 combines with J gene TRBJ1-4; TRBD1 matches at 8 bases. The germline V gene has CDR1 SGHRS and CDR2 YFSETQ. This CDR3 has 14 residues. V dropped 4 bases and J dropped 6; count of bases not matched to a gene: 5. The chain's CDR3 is CASSLTGGDEKLFF. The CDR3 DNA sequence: TGCGCCAGCAGCCTCACAGGGGGGGATGAAAAACTGTTTTTT.

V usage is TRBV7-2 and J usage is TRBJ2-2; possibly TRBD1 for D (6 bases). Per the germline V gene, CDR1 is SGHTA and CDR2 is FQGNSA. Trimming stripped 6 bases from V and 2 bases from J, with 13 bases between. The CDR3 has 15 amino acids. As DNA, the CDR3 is TGTGCCAGCAGAATCAGGGGAGATAACACCGGGGAGCTGTTTTTT. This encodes CASRIRGDNTGELFF.

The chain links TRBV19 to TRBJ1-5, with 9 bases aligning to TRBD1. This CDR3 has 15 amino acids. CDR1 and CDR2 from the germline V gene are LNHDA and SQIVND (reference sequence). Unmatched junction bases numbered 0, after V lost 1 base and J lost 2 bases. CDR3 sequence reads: CASSIGTGGNQPQHF. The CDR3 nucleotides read TGTGCCAGTAGTATAGGGACAGGGGGCAATCAGCCCCAGCATTTT.

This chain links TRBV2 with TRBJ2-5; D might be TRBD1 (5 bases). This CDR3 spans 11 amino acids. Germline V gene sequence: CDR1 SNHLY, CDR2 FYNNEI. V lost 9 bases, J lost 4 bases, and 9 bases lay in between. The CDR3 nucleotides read TGTGCCAGACGGCAGGGAGAGACCCAGTACTTC. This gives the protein CARRQGETQYF. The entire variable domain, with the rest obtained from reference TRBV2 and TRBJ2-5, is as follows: EPEVTQTPSHQVTQMGQEVILRCVPISNHLYFYWYRQILGQKVEFLVSFYNNEISEKSEIFDDQFSVERPDGSNFTLKIRSTKLEDSAMYFCARRQGETQYFGPGTRLLVL.

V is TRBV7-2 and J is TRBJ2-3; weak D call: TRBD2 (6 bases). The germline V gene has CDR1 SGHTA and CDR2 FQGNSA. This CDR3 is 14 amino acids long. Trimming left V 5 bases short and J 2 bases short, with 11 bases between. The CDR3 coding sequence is TGTGCCAGCAGCCTGGGGACTTCCACAGATACGCAGTATTTT. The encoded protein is CASSLGTSTDTQYF. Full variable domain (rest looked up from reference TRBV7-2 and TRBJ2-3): GAGVSQSPSNKVTEKGKDVELRCDPISGHTALYWYRQSLGQGLEFLIYFQGNSAPDKSGLPSDRFSAERTGGSVSTLTIQRTQQEDSAVYLCASSLGTSTDTQYFGPGTRLTVL.

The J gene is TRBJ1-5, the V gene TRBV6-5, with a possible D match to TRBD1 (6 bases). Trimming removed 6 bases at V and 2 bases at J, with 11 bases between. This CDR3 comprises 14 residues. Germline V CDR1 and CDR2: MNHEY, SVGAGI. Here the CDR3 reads CASSLGAGNQPQHF. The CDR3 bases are TGTGCCAGCAGCTTGGGGGCAGGCAATCAGCCCCAGCATTTT.

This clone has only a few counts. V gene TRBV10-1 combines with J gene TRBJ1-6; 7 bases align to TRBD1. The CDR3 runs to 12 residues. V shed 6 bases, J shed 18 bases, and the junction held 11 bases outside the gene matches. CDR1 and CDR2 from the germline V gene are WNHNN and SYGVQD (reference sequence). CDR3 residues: CASSGTGVDPHF. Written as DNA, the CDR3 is TGCGCCAGCAGCGGAACAGGGGTTGACCCCCACTTT.

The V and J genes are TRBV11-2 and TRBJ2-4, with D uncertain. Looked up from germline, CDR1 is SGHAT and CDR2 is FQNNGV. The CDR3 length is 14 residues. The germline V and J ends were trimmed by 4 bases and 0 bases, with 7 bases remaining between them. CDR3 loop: CASSSLIAKNIQYF. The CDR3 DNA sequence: TGTGCCAGCAGCTCCCTTATAGCCAAAAACATTCAGTACTTC.

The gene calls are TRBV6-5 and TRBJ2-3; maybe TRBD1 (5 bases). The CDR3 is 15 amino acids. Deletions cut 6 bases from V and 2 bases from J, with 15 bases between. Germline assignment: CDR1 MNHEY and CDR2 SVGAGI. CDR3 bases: TGTGCCAGCAGCCCCAGGGTTGTGGACACAGATACGCAGTATTTT. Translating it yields CASSPRVVDTDTQYF.

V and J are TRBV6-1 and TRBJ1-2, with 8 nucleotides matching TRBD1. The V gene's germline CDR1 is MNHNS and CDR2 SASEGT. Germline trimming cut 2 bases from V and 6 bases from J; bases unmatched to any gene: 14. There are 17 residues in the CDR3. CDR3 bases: TGTGCCAGCAGTGAATCGGACAGGGCTCCCCTTCGTGATGGCTACACCTTC. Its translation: CASSESDRAPLRDGYTF.